Each of the 27 T cell receptor beta chains below was sequenced from the same sample in a study of blood T cell repertoires in COVID-19. TCRdb's table, derived via immunoSEQ multiplex PCR, lists solely in-frame clones and lacks some. The sample has about 280,000 clones; 86% are singletons. The specimen was peripheral blood. These receptors were taken from a woman aged 25 to 39 who had recovered from COVID-19.

This chain joins TRBV18 and TRBJ2-2; D is perhaps TRBD2 (7 bases). CDR3 length equals 14 residues. The germline V and J ends were trimmed by 4 bases and 6 bases, with 12 bases remaining between them. Germline loops: CDR1 KGHSH, CDR2 LQKENI. The CDR3 reads CASSRGGDSGELFF. The DNA of the CDR3 is TGTGCCAGCTCACGGGGGGGCGACTCCGGGGAGCTGTTTTTT.

The chain recombines TRBV5-8 with TRBJ1-5; TRBD1 matches 7 bases. There are 18 residues in the CDR3. V lost 1 base and J lost 2; bases outside the gene matches: 12. Per the germline V gene, CDR1 is SGHTS and CDR2 is YDEGEE. The CDR3 coding sequence is TGTGCCAGCAGCTTGTTGGGGTCGGACAGGCCAGGCAATCAGCCCCAGCATTTT. This encodes CASSLLGSDRPGNQPQHF.

The chain has TRBV19 and TRBJ2-2, with 14 bases identical to TRBD2. This CDR3 has 15 amino acids. CDR1 LNHDA and CDR2 SQIVND come from the germline V gene (reference sequence). V was pared by 11 bases and J by 7 bases, with 9 bases of the junction left unmatched. This CDR3 reads CASGLAGEVIGELFF. As DNA, the CDR3 is TGTGCCTCGGGACTAGCGGGAGAAGTTATCGGGGAGCTGTTTTTT.

The rearrangement joins TRBV7-2 to TRBJ2-7, with 9 nucleotides matching TRBD1. Germline-derived CDR1 and CDR2 are SGHTA and FQGNSA. The CDR3 runs 15 residues. V shed 5 bases, J shed 6 bases, and the junction held 11 bases outside the gene matches. CDR3 DNA: TGTGCCAGCAGCGCATCCGGGACAGGGTATTTCGAGCAGTACTTC. Its translation: CASSASGTGYFEQYF. Filled out from reference TRBV7-2 and TRBJ2-7, the complete variable domain reads GAGVSQSPSNKVTEKGKDVELRCDPISGHTALYWYRQSLGQGLEFLIYFQGNSAPDKSGLPSDRFSAERTGGSVSTLTIQRTQQEDSAVYLCASSASGTGYFEQYFGPGTRLTVT.

This clone has more than one count but fewer than ten. The V gene is TRBV5-1, the J gene TRBJ2-2; a possible D gene is TRBD2 (6 bases). CDR1 and CDR2 from the germline V gene are SGHRS and YFSETQ. Deletions cut 4 bases from V and 6 bases from J, with 10 bases between. This CDR3 has 13 amino acids. The CDR3 bases are TGCGCCAGCAGCCCGGGGGACCCCGGGGAGCTGTTTTTT. Residues: CASSPGDPGELFF.

The chain recombines TRBV5-5 with TRBJ2-7; D not certain. Looked up from germline, CDR1 is SGHKS and CDR2 is YYEKEE (reference sequence). This CDR3 comprises 14 residues. Between the trimmed V and J ends, which lost 1 base and 4 bases, there was a span of 12 bases. CDR3 protein: CASSLSYSFYEQYF. CDR3 sequence (DNA): TGTGCCAGCAGCTTGTCTTACTCCTTTTACGAGCAGTACTTC.

CDR3 sequence (DNA): TGTGCCAGCAGTGAGTGGACTAGCGGGGCCCAAGAGACCCAGTACTTC. Protein product: CASSEWTSGAQETQYF. The chain uses TRBV2 and TRBJ2-5; 12 nucleotides agree with TRBD2. The CDR3 extends over 16 amino acids. V shed 3 bases and J 1 base; nucleotides not matched to a gene: 3. The germline gives CDR1 SNHLY, CDR2 FYNNEI.

The rearrangement joins TRBV4-3 to TRBJ2-1; 12 bases line up with TRBD2. CDR1 is LGHNA and CDR2 is YSLEER in the germline V gene. The junction had 1 base not matched to a gene; V was cut back by 0 bases and J by 4 bases. The CDR3 runs to 16 residues. The chain's CDR3 is CASSQDGTSGYNEQFF. The DNA for the CDR3 is TGCGCCAGCAGCCAAGATGGGACTAGCGGGTACAATGAGCAGTTCTTC.

The chain couples TRBV11-2 to TRBJ2-3; the match to TRBD1 covers 8 bases. From germline, CDR1 is SGHAT and CDR2 FQNNGV. V trimming: 4 bases; J trimming: 4 bases; junction bases outside the gene matches: 1. The CDR3 runs 13 residues. The CDR3 here is CASSWDRSDTQYF. As DNA, the CDR3 is TGTGCCAGCAGCTGGGACAGGTCAGATACGCAGTATTTT.

The rearrangement uses TRBV28 and TRBJ1-4; TRBD1 matches 7 bases. This CDR3 has 14 amino acids. Germline assignment: CDR1 MDHEN and CDR2 SYDVKM. J gave up 8 bases and V 6 bases, and 9 bases lay outside the gene matches. The CDR3 reads CASSTGQRLEKLFF. The CDR3 coding sequence is TGTGCCAGCAGCACGGGACAGCGTCTAGAAAAACTGTTTTTT.

V gene TRBV19 combines with J gene TRBJ1-1, with TRBD1 matching 7 bases. This CDR3 has 14 amino acids. Germline trimming cut 8 bases from V and 0 bases from J; bases unmatched to any gene: 6. Looked up from germline, CDR1 is LNHDA and CDR2 is SQIVND (reference sequence). In nucleotides, the CDR3 is TGTGCCAGTGGGACAGCTACCGTGAACACTGAAGCTTTCTTT. Its translation is CASGTATVNTEAFF.

The genes are TRBV6-5 and TRBJ2-7, with D unresolved. The CDR3 has 14 residues. V was clipped by 6 bases and J by 2 bases, with 14 bases between them. CDR1 and CDR2 from the germline V gene are MNHEY and SVGAGI. The CDR3 bases are TGTGCCAGCAGCCGCGGCCGCTTCGCCTACGAGCAGTACTTC. Translating gives CASSRGRFAYEQYF.

The J gene is TRBJ2-2, the V gene TRBV6-6, with D maybe TRBD2 (6 bases). The length of the CDR3 is 14 residues. The germline V gene has CDR1 MNHNY and CDR2 SVGAGI (reference sequence). With 6 bases removed from V and 5 bases from J, the gap between germline ends came to 13 bases. The CDR3 bases are TGTGCCAGCAGCAAGGCGGGGAGAACCGGGGAGCTGTTTTTT. As protein: CASSKAGRTGELFF.

The chain employs TRBV5-1 and TRBJ2-3; 11 bases fit TRBD2. V shed 4 bases, J shed 3 bases, and the junction held 7 bases outside the gene matches. Germline lookup yields CDR1 SGHRS and CDR2 YFSETQ. The CDR3 extends over 16 amino acids. The CDR3 sequence: CASSGTGTSGTDTQYF. In DNA, the CDR3 is TGCGCCAGCAGCGGAACCGGGACTAGCGGTACAGATACGCAGTATTTT.

The genes are TRBV2 and TRBJ2-5; 8 positions agree with TRBD1. V lost 7 bases to trimming and J lost 5 bases; unmatched junction nucleotides: 9. CDR3 size: 14 residues. Germline-derived CDR1 and CDR2 are SNHLY and FYNNEI. Here the CDR3 DNA reads TGTGCCAGCAACCAAGACAGGGGATGGGAGACCCAGTACTTC. It specifies CASNQDRGWETQYF.

The CDR3, as DNA: TGTGCCAGCAGCATCGATACAGGGTTTATCGATTCTGAGCAGTTCTTC. Its translation: CASSIDTGFIDSEQFF. V and J are TRBV7-2 and TRBJ2-1; TRBD1 might be the D (6 bases). V was pared by 5 bases and J by 9 bases, with 23 bases between. The CDR3 is 16 residues long. In germline, CDR1 is SGHTA, CDR2 FQGNSA.

V usage is TRBV19 and J usage is TRBJ1-5; D unresolved. Trimming removed 7 bases from V and 4 bases from J, with 11 bases in between. This CDR3 comprises 13 residues. The V gene's germline CDR1 is LNHDA and CDR2 SQIVND (reference sequence). In DNA form, the CDR3 reads TGTGCCAGTACCCTTTCAGGAAATCAGCCCCAGCATTTT. Translation gives CASTLSGNQPQHF. Using reference TRBV19 and TRBJ1-5 for the parts outside the CDR3, the full variable domain is DGGITQSPKYLFRKEGQNVTLSCEQNLNHDAMYWYRQDPGQGLRLIYYSQIVNDFQKGDIAEGYSVSREKKESFPLTVTSAQKNPTAFYLCASTLSGNQPQHFGDGTRLSIL.

This sequence joins TRBV11-3 and TRBJ2-3, with D possibly being TRBD2 (6 bases). Trimming left V 0 bases short and J 4 bases short, with 8 bases between. The CDR3 contains 14 residues. The germline V gene encodes CDR1 SGHNT and CDR2 YENEEA. As DNA, the CDR3 is TGTGCCAGCAGCTTAGATGGGACTTCAGATACGCAGTATTTT. It is translated as CASSLDGTSDTQYF.

The V and J genes are TRBV5-4 and TRBJ1-3; 9 bases are shared with TRBD1. Germline values: CDR1 SGHNT, CDR2 YYREEE (reference sequence). The length of the CDR3 is 15 residues. The J segment lost 4 bases and the V segment lost 4 bases, leaving 6 bases of the junction unmatched. The CDR3 loop reads CASSEQGARGNTIYF. Written as DNA, the CDR3 is TGTGCCAGCAGCGAACAGGGGGCTAGGGGAAACACCATATATTTT.

The chain joins TRBV5-6 to TRBJ1-2, with D possibly TRBD1 on 6 matching bases. The length of the CDR3 is 14 residues. CDR1 and CDR2 (germline): SGHDT, YYEEEE. V was cut by 4 bases and J by 0 bases, with 10 bases left in between. CDR3 region: CASSVQGSNYGYTF. In DNA form, the CDR3 reads TGTGCCAGCAGCGTACAGGGATCTAACTATGGCTACACCTTC.

The chain has TRBV6-1 and TRBJ2-4; TRBD2 is a possible D gene (5 bases). Trimming left V 3 bases short and J 0 bases short, with 9 bases between. CDR1 and CDR2 from the germline V gene are MNHNS and SASEGT. The CDR3 consists of 15 residues. CDR3 sequence reads: CASSDGLLAKNIQYF. The CDR3, as DNA: TGTGCCAGCAGTGACGGACTGCTAGCCAAAAACATTCAGTACTTC.

The gene calls are TRBV30 and TRBJ1-4, with 8 bases that match TRBD1. The CDR3 runs 14 residues. V shed 5 bases and J 13 bases; nucleotides not matched to a gene: 15. Per germline, CDR1 GTSNPN and CDR2 SVGIG (reference sequence). CDR3 residues: CAWATGAEGGGLFF. The CDR3 DNA is TGTGCCTGGGCGACAGGGGCTGAAGGCGGAGGACTGTTTTTT.

V gene TRBV3-1 (or the pseudogene TRBV3-2) combines with J gene TRBJ2-2; possibly TRBD2 for D (6 bases). This CDR3 is 15 amino acids long. Between the trimmed V and J ends, which lost 6 bases and 3 bases, there was a span of 14 bases. The V gene's germline CDR1 is LGHDT and CDR2 YNNKEL (reference sequence). Here the CDR3 DNA reads TGTGCCAGCAGGCCCCTGGGGGGACACACCGGGGAGCTGTTTTTT. Translated, it gives CASRPLGGHTGELFF.

This chain links TRBV10-3 with TRBJ2-7; 8 bases are shared with TRBD1. V shed 2 bases and J 3 bases; nucleotides not matched to a gene: 3. CDR3 size: 14 residues. The germline V gene has CDR1 ENHRY and CDR2 SYGVKD. CDR3 loop: CAISEQGARYEQYF. CDR3 coding DNA: TGTGCCATCAGTGAGCAGGGGGCTCGCTACGAGCAGTACTTC.

This clone was detected only a few times. This chain joins TRBV6-5 and TRBJ1-2; D uncertain. Trimming removed 1 base from V and 5 bases from J, with 8 bases in between. This CDR3 contains 13 residues. Per the germline V gene, CDR1 is MNHEY and CDR2 is SVGAGI. CDR3 in DNA: TGTGCCAGCAGTTACTTCCCGACATATGGCTACACCTTC. Encoded protein: CASSYFPTYGYTF.

The chain carries TRBV29-1 and TRBJ1-1, with a weak D call TRBD1 (5 bases). Germline CDR1 and CDR2: SQVTM and ANQGSEA. The CDR3 runs to 12 residues. Trimming removed 4 bases from V and 4 bases from J, with 10 bases in between. The CDR3 sequence: CSVGAQGTEAFF. For the CDR3, the DNA is TGCAGCGTTGGGGCGCAGGGCACTGAAGCTTTCTTT.

This rearrangement joins TRBV6-5 to TRBJ2-5, with D unresolved. V was pared by 2 bases and J by 5 bases, with 6 bases between. This CDR3 has 12 residues. Germline CDR1 reads MNHEY; CDR2 reads SVGAGI. The CDR3 is CASSYDGETQYF. Here the CDR3 DNA reads TGTGCCAGCAGTTACGACGGGGAGACCCAGTACTTC.